The T cell receptor (beta chain) under discussion was sequenced for a study of T cell responses to AZD1222 COVID-19 vaccine. Study-wide results and caveats: Reports indicate that nearly half of spike-specific TCRs are directed at unmutated variant regions. Repertoires were obtained solely post-peak T cell response. Only six or seven AZD1222 recipients were seropositive at baseline. Receipt of two AZD1222 doses was followed by a rise in Spike-specific TCR breadth and depth.

In the case of this clone: The antigen is unknown.

Germline assignment: CDR1 SQVTM and CDR2 ANQGSEA. This CDR3 region has 14 residues. V lost 7 bases and J 0 bases, leaving 15 bases between the germline ends. Sequencing was performed with immunoSEQ multiplex PCR; in TCRdb, only in-frame clones are kept and a portion is missing. The sample contains tens of thousands of clones, more than 70% of which appear only once. The receptor's source is an adult who received the AZD1222 COVID-19 vaccine. The sequencing here drew on peripheral blood, taken 28 days after the second AZD1222 dose. The chain uses TRBV29-1 and TRBJ1-2; D may be TRBD1 (5 bases). As DNA, the CDR3 is TGCAGCGCCCCACGGGACGGTCCTAACTATGGCTACACCTTC. Translation: CSAPRDGPNYGYTF.